This TCR beta chain was sequenced during a study of human T cells and chemical hapten exposure (dated by TCRdb to the early 2020s). Notes on the research overall: For sensitization, 2% DPC in acetone was applied to a roughly 2 cm by roughly 2 cm area of upper inner arm skin. Weekly therapeutic DPC doses were additionally applied to the scalp of patients throughout the approximately 23-week study period. Patch testing was done on the upper back using Finn chambers containing 0.01% DPC, and results were scored after 6 days according to International Contact Dermatitis Research Group standards. Alopecia areata with under or over 50% scalp involvement, alopecia totalis and alopecia universalis were represented in the patient cohort, which was mostly female. The libraries were sequenced as a pool, and the TCR yield per sample differed mostly because of small variations in library volumes within the pool. The study tracked peripheral blood TCR repertoire changes in vivo during primary and secondary sensitization to the hapten diphenylcyclopropenone (DPC) in alopecia patients. Blood was sampled from patients pre-sensitization (week 0) and at 2, 6 and about 24 weeks after DPC sensitization. For TCR sequencing, blood came from twenty-nine alopecia patients at anywhere from one to four time points (pre-sensitization, 2, 6 and 24 weeks).

What the time point label conveys for this sample: patch test 2, 6 weeks after DPC sensitization. The label giving this sample's treatment or condition can be read as: therapeutic diphenylcyclopropenone sensitization with weekly scalp DPC. Blood at each patch-test visit was drawn before the patch test was applied. Patients were eligible if aged 18 to 70, diagnosed with alopecia and judged suitable for DPC therapy, and pregnant patients were excluded. Total RNA was extracted from unfractionated whole blood collected in Tempus Blood RNA tubes. The receptor library was made with RACE. Sequencing used a NextSeq 500. During library preparation, unique molecular identifiers were attached to individual cDNA molecules so that TCRs could be counted quantitatively and reproducibly. From each blood RNA sample, both TCR alpha and TCR beta chains were sequenced. The original pipeline was this. The median number of TCRs per sample was 85,000 to 100,000, ranging from about 20,000 to 750,000. V, J and CDR3 annotation of the TCR reads was carried out using the Decombinator software suite. To make PS versus PT1 abundance plots, every sample was subsampled to the same number of TCRs (28,000). Expanded TCRs were defined as absent before sensitization and observed at least eight times at the 2-week time point. Using fastp at Q25 and MiXCR, TCRdb reprocessed the public reads and kept productive beta chains. Every CDR3 protein is listed once, alongside the most common genes and DNA of its rows. TCRdb, rather than the study authors, made the V and J calls. The sample profile shows some 82,000 distinct CDR3 sequences; about 6.6% of them were found once. In total, the top ten clones hold under 1.5% of the sample.

Reading from cysteine to phenylalanine, the CDR3 counts 15 amino acids. The retained sequence is limited to the CDR3, 45 bases, with the frame set at the first base. A distance of 17 bases separates the germline ends of V and J, which lose 4 bases and 5 bases respectively. The germline V gene encodes CDR1 LGHDT and CDR2 YNNKEL (reference sequence). Paper-wide results and their limitations: No change with DPC sensitization was found in the number of TCRs above 1 in 1000 frequency, and no evidence of global repertoire structure alterations was found. Because all patients had alopecia, a presumed autoimmune disease, the immune response of the patients might differ from that of healthy individuals. Compared with pre-sensitization or healthy control sets, expanded TCRs formed significantly more large CDR3 similarity clusters, which is consistent with antigen-driven responses. Patch test score correlated positively with the number of PT1 expanded TCRs, reaching significance at thresholds 8, 16 and 32 but not at 4. Repeated subsampling changed both the strength of the expansion versus patch-test correlation and the threshold at which that correlation became significant.

As regards this clonotype: Its binding antigen is unknown. The record has no base qualities; no much larger clone is one base away.

This TCR derives from a woman aged 30 to 39 with alopecia areata. Some clones in this sample may be carry-over from other donors' samples. The rearrangement combines TRBV3-1 with TRBJ1-1; 5 matching bases give a weak D call of TRBD1. Specimen: whole blood, collected in connection with sensitization to the hapten diphenylcyclopropenone (DPC). The CDR3 has the sequence CASSPSAGVGTEAFF. The nucleotide sequence is given as TGTGCCAGCAGCCCCTCCGCGGGGGTAGGGACTGAAGCTTTCTTT.